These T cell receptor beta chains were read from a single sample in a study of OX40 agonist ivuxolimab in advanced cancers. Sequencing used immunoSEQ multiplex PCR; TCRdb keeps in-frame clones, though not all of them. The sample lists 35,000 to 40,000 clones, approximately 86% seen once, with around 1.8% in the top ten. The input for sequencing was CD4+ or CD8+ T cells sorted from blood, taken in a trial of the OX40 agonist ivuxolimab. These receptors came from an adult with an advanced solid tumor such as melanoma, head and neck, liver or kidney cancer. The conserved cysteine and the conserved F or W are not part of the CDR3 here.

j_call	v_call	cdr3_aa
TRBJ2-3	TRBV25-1	ASSDWAGGEADTQY
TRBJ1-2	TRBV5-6	ASSLGDRRTYGYT
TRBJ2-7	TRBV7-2	ASSLRTMAGEQY
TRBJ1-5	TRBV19	ASRVGEYSNQPQH
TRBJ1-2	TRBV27	ASSLRGYGGYT
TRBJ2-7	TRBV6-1	ASSENPWVAGALYEQY
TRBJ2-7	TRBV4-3	ASSQDLLGTYEQY
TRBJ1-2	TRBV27	ASSTRQGSYGYT
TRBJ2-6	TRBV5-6	ASSEFGQPSGANVLT
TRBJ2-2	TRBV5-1	ASSLGDGELF
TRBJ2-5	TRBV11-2	ASSLVGTSGGTEGETQY
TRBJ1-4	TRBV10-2	ASSESPREKLF
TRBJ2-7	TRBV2	ASRGAAYEQY
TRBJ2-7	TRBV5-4	ASSSPGVVNYEQY
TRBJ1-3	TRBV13	ASSQLSGNTIY
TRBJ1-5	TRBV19	ATTGQLNQPQH
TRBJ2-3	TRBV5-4	ASSRTTDTQY
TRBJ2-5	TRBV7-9	ASSSDWVGGEETQY
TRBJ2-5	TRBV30	AWSPGALRETQY
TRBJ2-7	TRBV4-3	ASSQEISTGREQY
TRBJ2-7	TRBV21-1	ASRRPGKNEQY
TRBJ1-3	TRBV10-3	AISEGTQGQPGNTIY
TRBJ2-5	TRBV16	ASSQSQVTQY
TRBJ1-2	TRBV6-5	ASSQDRWTNYGYT
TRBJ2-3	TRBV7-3	ASSDSIRADTQY
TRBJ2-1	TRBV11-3	ASSLGTSEHNEQF
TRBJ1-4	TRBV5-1	ASSLGTGSNEKLF
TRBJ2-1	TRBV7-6	ASSLTWGGLYEQF
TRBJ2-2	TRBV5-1	ASSPGLGRGNTGELF
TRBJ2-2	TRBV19	ASSSPGATGELF
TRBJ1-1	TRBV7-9	ASSSWFGGQVTEAF
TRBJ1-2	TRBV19	ASSTLWTESDGYT
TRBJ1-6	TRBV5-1	ASSLDRAANSPLH
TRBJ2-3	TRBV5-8	ASSQAGGSGDTQY
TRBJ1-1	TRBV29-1	SVEGAAPTTPEAF
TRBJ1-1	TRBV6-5	ASSYGRRGNTEAF
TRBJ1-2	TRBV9	ASSVGVGGGADYGYT
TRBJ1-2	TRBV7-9	ASSLDTGAGYT
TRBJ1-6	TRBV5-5	ASSLMVPSYNSPLH
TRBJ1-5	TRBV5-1	ASSLSGSNQPQH
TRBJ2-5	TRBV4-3	ASSLSTGWETQY
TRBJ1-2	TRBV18	ASSLFAQGVNYGYT
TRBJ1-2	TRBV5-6	ASSLAGGRLSGYT
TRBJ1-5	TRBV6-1	ASSDFQPQH
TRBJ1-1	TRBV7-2	ASSIQSTGGWSDTEAF
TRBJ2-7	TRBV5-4	ASSDRALKGGQY
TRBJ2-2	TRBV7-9	ASSLVSGLRTGELF
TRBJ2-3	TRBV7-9	ASSGGTDTQY
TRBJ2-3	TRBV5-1	ASSTGDTRIRDTQY
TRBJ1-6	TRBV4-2	ASSQAHSDRAYNSPLH
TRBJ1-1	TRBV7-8	ASSPRTGSTEAF
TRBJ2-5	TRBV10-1	ASSDGTPAGTQY
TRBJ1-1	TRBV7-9	ASSTEHRAF
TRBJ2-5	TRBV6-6	ASKSETQY
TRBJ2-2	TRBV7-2	ASSLAPRSTGELF
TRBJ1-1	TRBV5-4	ASSLAGSTNTEAF
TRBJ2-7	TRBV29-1	SARTEAYEQY